These T cell receptor beta chains were read from a single sample in a study of T cells in Graves' hyperthyroidism and ophthalmopathy. TCRdb itself ran the multiplex PCR reads through MiXCR, one entry per CDR3 protein. The repertoire has hundreds of thousands of distinct CDR3 sequences, about two fifths of them found once; the top ten carry around 9.3%. The sample consisted of blood. These receptors all stem from a man between 18 and 29 years old with Graves' hyperthyroidism. Each CDR3 is given without its conserved first and last residue. Each record gives: CDR3 protein, CDR3 length, V gene, J gene.

CDR3 protein: ASSVEVNTEAF; CDR3 length: 11; V gene: TRBV2; J gene: TRBJ1-1
CDR3 protein: ASRPGTSNQPQH; CDR3 length: 12; V gene: TRBV10-2; J gene: TRBJ1-5
CDR3 protein: ASRARDRVEDGYT; CDR3 length: 13; V gene: TRBV10-3; J gene: TRBJ1-2
CDR3 protein: SVGGATNEKLF; CDR3 length: 11; V gene: TRBV29-1; J gene: TRBJ1-4
CDR3 protein: ASSSGDKSTEAF; CDR3 length: 12; V gene: TRBV25-1; J gene: TRBJ1-1
CDR3 protein: ASSLIRDRGQPQH; CDR3 length: 13; V gene: TRBV12-3/TRBV12-4; J gene: TRBJ1-5
CDR3 protein: SGRANYEQY; CDR3 length: 9; V gene: TRBV29-1; J gene: TRBJ2-7
CDR3 protein: ASSEGTGGTSPLH; CDR3 length: 13; V gene: TRBV2; J gene: TRBJ1-6
CDR3 protein: ASSVGPGLDANTGELF; CDR3 length: 16; V gene: TRBV9; J gene: TRBJ2-2
CDR3 protein: SVEGTSGYT; CDR3 length: 9; V gene: TRBV29-1; J gene: TRBJ1-2
CDR3 protein: AISELAGSSYEQY; CDR3 length: 13; V gene: TRBV10-3; J gene: TRBJ2-7
CDR3 protein: ASSLDEGAYSGANVLT; CDR3 length: 16; V gene: TRBV5-1; J gene: TRBJ2-6
CDR3 protein: ASSVSRDNQPQH; CDR3 length: 12; V gene: TRBV2; J gene: TRBJ1-5
CDR3 protein: AISGQGSDTQY; CDR3 length: 11; V gene: TRBV10-3; J gene: TRBJ2-3
CDR3 protein: ASSFARGFANTGELF; CDR3 length: 15; V gene: TRBV7-3; J gene: TRBJ2-2
CDR3 protein: ASSLATVYEQY; CDR3 length: 11; V gene: TRBV12-3/TRBV12-4; J gene: TRBJ2-7
CDR3 protein: ASSQGHSGRANSEQY; CDR3 length: 15; V gene: TRBV4-1; J gene: TRBJ2-7
CDR3 protein: ATRANTGELF; CDR3 length: 10; V gene: TRBV10-3; J gene: TRBJ2-2
CDR3 protein: ASSIDWGTEAF; CDR3 length: 11; V gene: TRBV19; J gene: TRBJ1-1
CDR3 protein: ASSASVGRGYEQY; CDR3 length: 13; V gene: TRBV9; J gene: TRBJ2-7
CDR3 protein: ATSGGSGQPQH; CDR3 length: 11; V gene: TRBV6-1; J gene: TRBJ1-5
CDR3 protein: AGSYGSTEAF; CDR3 length: 10; V gene: TRBV25-1; J gene: TRBJ1-1
CDR3 protein: SARMTGGLEKLF; CDR3 length: 12; V gene: TRBV20-1; J gene: TRBJ1-4
CDR3 protein: ASFQGRGNTEAF; CDR3 length: 12; V gene: TRBV7-9; J gene: TRBJ1-1